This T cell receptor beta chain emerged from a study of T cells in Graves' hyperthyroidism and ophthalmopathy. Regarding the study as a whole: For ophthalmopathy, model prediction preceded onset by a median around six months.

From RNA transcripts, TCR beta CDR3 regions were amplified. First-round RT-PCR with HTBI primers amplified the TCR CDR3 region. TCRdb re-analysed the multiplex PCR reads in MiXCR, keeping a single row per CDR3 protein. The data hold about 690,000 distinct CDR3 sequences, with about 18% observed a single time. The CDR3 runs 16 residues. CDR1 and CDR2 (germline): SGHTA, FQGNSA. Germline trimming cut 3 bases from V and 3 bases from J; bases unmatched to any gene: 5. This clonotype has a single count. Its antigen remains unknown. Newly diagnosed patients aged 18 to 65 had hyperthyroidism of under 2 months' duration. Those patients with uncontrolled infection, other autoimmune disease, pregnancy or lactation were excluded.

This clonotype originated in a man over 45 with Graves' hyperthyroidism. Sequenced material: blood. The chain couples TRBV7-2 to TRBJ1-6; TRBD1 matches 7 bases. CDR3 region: CASSLGQTNYNSPLHF. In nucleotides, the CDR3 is TGTGCCAGCAGCTTGGGACAGACCAACTATAATTCACCCCTCCACTTT.